A single sample is the source of the 20 T cell receptor beta chains below, sequenced in a study of T cell repertoires in cytomegalovirus infection. TCRdb analysed the reads with MiXCR anew, one entry per CDR3 protein. The sample includes approximately 270,000 distinct CDR3 sequences, about 20% of them seen just once. These receptors lack a known antigen. The sample was cultured PBMCs, taken from culture after CMV antigen stimulation. All receptors come from a human donor in good health (CMV status not recorded). Some clones in this sample may be carry-over from other donors' samples.

This clonotype has just a few counts. The chain carries TRBV6-2 or TRBV6-3 and TRBJ1-5; D is unresolved. Trimming left V 8 bases short and J 0 bases short, with 5 bases between. The CDR3 has 12 amino acids. Germline V CDR1 and CDR2: MNHEY, SVGEGT. CDR3 sequence reads: CASCYSNQPQHF. In DNA, the CDR3 is TGTGCCAGCTGCTATAGCAATCAGCCCCAGCATTTT.

This clonotype was detected only a few times. The genes are TRBV4-1 and TRBJ1-1, with TRBD1 as a possible D gene (5 bases). V lost 4 bases and J lost 5, with 17 bases in between. There are 15 residues in the CDR3. The V gene's germline CDR1 is MGHRA and CDR2 YSYEKL. The CDR3 bases are TGCGCCAGCAGCCCAAGAAGGGACGGGCTTACTGAAGCTTTCTTT. This sequence encodes CASSPRRDGLTEAFF.

This clonotype showed up just a few times. The chain has TRBV19 and TRBJ2-2; D unresolved. Germline lookup yields CDR1 LNHDA and CDR2 SQIVND (reference sequence). CDR3 length: 13 residues. V was shortened by 6 bases and J by 8 bases, with 13 bases between the two germline ends. The CDR3 is CASRPPAAGELFF. The CDR3 nucleotides read TGTGCCAGTAGACCCCCTGCAGCGGGGGAGCTGTTTTTT.

This clonotype was found a few times. The chain employs TRBV5-1 and TRBJ2-3; maybe TRBD2 (5 bases). This CDR3 spans 15 amino acids. The V gene's germline CDR1 is SGHRS and CDR2 YFSETQ. The V end was cut by 2 bases, the J end by 1 base, with 11 bases between. CDR3 DNA: TGCGCCAGCAGCTTCCCCTTGGGAGGCACAGATACGCAGTATTTT. Residues: CASSFPLGGTDTQYF.

This clonotype was seen repeatedly, ten times or more. V is TRBV7-2 and J is TRBJ2-5; possible D gene TRBD2, 5 bases. From germline, CDR1 is SGHTA and CDR2 FQGNSA. Trimming cost V 2 bases and J 5 bases, with 18 bases left between them. CDR3 length: 16 residues. CDR3 bases: TGTGCCAGCAGCTTAACAGCGGCCATGCTGGGGGAGACCCAGTACTTC. It specifies CASSLTAAMLGETQYF.

The table lists this clonotype with many counts. V is TRBV7-2 and J is TRBJ1-6; D is undetermined. Germline-derived CDR1 and CDR2 are SGHTA and FQGNSA. V gave up 1 base and J gave up 7 bases, with 11 bases separating them. CDR3 size: 15 residues. CDR3 in amino acids: CASSLEASSNSPLHF. CDR3 nucleotides: TGTGCCAGCAGCTTAGAGGCCAGCTCAAATTCACCCCTCCACTTT.

This clonotype came up many times. V usage is TRBV7-8 and J usage is TRBJ1-1; unclear D gene. V was cut by 5 bases and J by 0 bases, with 16 bases left in between. Germline CDR1 and CDR2: SGHVS and FQNEAQ. The CDR3 is made up of 16 amino acids. Here the CDR3 DNA reads TGTGCCAGCAGCGGGCGGGCAGGAATTTTGAACACTGAAGCTTTCTTT. Encoded protein: CASSGRAGILNTEAFF.

This clonotype was observed many times. V gene TRBV7-2 combines with J gene TRBJ2-7; D ambiguous. The V end was cut by 4 bases, the J end by 5 bases, with 12 bases between. This CDR3 has 13 amino acids. Germline CDR1 is SGHTA and CDR2 is FQGNSA. CDR3 region: CASSSLLIHEQYF. The CDR3 DNA follows: TGTGCCAGCAGCTCCTTACTTATCCACGAGCAGTACTTC.

This clonotype was seen more than once but under ten times. The rearrangement joins TRBV11-2 to TRBJ2-7; no reliable D call. The CDR3 is made up of 13 amino acids. Germline V lookup: CDR1 SGHAT, CDR2 FQNNGV. Trimming stripped 0 bases from V and 2 bases from J, with 5 bases between. The CDR3 DNA reads TGTGCCAGCAGCTTAGAGGCGGCCTACGAGCAGTACGTC. Its protein product is CASSLEAAYEQYV.

This clonotype was counted at least ten times. This rearrangement joins TRBV7-2 to TRBJ2-7; perhaps TRBD2 as D (6 bases). Between the trimmed V and J ends, which lost 7 bases and 6 bases, there was a span of 16 bases. Germline CDR1 is SGHTA and CDR2 is FQGNSA. This CDR3 spans 13 amino acids. The CDR3 coding sequence is TGTGCCAGCAACGGACGGGAGCTCAGCGAGCAGTACTTC. Its translation is CASNGRELSEQYF.

This chain joins TRBV6-5 and TRBJ2-5, with no clear D. V lost 6 bases to trimming and J lost 3 bases, with 17 bases between them. Germline CDR1 and CDR2: MNHEY and SVGAGI. The CDR3 consists of 15 residues. CDR3 loop: CASRTRGRTEETQYF. In DNA form, the CDR3 reads TGTGCCAGCAGAACTCGAGGCAGAACCGAAGAGACCCAGTACTTC.

The V and J genes are TRBV12-3 or TRBV12-4 and TRBJ2-7; D may be TRBD1 (6 bases). With 3 bases removed from V and 6 bases from J, the gap between germline ends came to 15 bases. There are 14 residues in the CDR3. CDR3 nucleotides: TGTGCCAGCAGTTTGCAGGGGTGGTTAGGCGAGCAGTACTTC. Translating gives CASSLQGWLGEQYF.

This clonotype has ten or more counts. This chain links TRBV7-2 with TRBJ1-1; D not certain. V lost 1 base and J 4 bases, leaving 10 bases between the germline ends. This CDR3 contains 14 residues. Germline V gene sequence: CDR1 SGHTA, CDR2 FQGNSA. The CDR3 protein is CASSLGGSVTEAFF. In nucleotides, the CDR3 is TGTGCCAGCAGCTTAGGAGGATCGGTCACTGAAGCTTTCTTT.

The table lists this clonotype with a few counts. The chain combines TRBV10-3 with TRBJ2-1; a possible D gene is TRBD1 (5 bases). Germline V CDR1 and CDR2: ENHRY, SYGVKD. This CDR3 is built from 13 residues. V lost 7 bases and J lost 8, with 15 bases in between. The CDR3 bases are TGTGCCATCAAAACTAACGGACAAGATGAGCAGTTCTTC. This codes for CAIKTNGQDEQFF.

The sample holds a few counts of this clonotype. Written as DNA, the CDR3 is TGTGCCAGCAGCCCGATCCGGGCCCCGCAGCGAAATACGCAGTATTTT. Amino acids: CASSPIRAPQRNTQYF. The V call is TRBV7-9, the J call TRBJ2-3; no firm D call. Trimming stripped 5 bases from V and 7 bases from J, with 22 bases between. The CDR3 contains 16 residues. Germline V gene data show CDR1 as SEHNR and CDR2 as FQNEAQ (reference sequence).

This clonotype was counted between two and nine times. This chain joins TRBV5-6 and TRBJ1-1, with 7 bases identical to TRBD1. In germline, CDR1 is SGHDT, CDR2 YYEEEE. J lost 4 bases, V lost 4 bases, and 10 bases had no gene match. This CDR3 comprises 15 residues. This chain's CDR3 is CASSPLRQGVTEAFF. In DNA, the CDR3 is TGTGCCAGCAGCCCCCTCAGGCAGGGGGTCACTGAAGCTTTCTTT.

The sample holds a few counts of this clonotype. V is TRBV6-1 and J is TRBJ2-2, with D hard to call. The CDR3 runs 14 residues. The V gene lost 6 bases and the J gene lost 2 bases, with 10 bases spanning the gap. CDR1 MNHNS and CDR2 SASEGT come from the germline V gene. The CDR3, as DNA: TGTGCCAGCAGCGCGGCGGTTAACACCGGGGAGCTGTTTTTT. Protein: CASSAAVNTGELFF.

This chain connects TRBV19 to TRBJ2-1; D is perhaps TRBD2 (6 bases). The CDR3 is 15 amino acids. The germline V gene has CDR1 LNHDA and CDR2 SQIVND (reference sequence). Trimming left V 6 bases short and J 7 bases short, with 19 bases between. This chain's CDR3 is CASRPGLDVMNEQFF. The CDR3 DNA follows: TGTGCCAGTAGACCGGGACTCGATGTAATGAATGAGCAGTTCTTC.

This clonotype came up many times. This chain joins TRBV7-2 and TRBJ1-2; no firm D call. The CDR3 is 14 residues long. Germline values: CDR1 SGHTA, CDR2 FQGNSA. The ends were cut back, 3 bases at V and 0 bases at J, with 8 bases in the middle. The CDR3 is CASSLNLANYGYTF. The CDR3 DNA follows: TGTGCCAGCAGCTTGAATTTAGCTAACTATGGCTACACCTTC.

V gene TRBV7-2 combines with J gene TRBJ2-5; 10 nucleotides agree with TRBD1. Trimming took 5 bases from V and 4 from J; bases not matched to a gene: 4. The germline gives CDR1 SGHTA, CDR2 FQGNSA. This CDR3 has 14 residues. CDR3 DNA: TGTGCCAGCAGCACGACAGGGGGCAGAGAGACCCAGTACTTC. It is translated as CASSTTGGRETQYF.